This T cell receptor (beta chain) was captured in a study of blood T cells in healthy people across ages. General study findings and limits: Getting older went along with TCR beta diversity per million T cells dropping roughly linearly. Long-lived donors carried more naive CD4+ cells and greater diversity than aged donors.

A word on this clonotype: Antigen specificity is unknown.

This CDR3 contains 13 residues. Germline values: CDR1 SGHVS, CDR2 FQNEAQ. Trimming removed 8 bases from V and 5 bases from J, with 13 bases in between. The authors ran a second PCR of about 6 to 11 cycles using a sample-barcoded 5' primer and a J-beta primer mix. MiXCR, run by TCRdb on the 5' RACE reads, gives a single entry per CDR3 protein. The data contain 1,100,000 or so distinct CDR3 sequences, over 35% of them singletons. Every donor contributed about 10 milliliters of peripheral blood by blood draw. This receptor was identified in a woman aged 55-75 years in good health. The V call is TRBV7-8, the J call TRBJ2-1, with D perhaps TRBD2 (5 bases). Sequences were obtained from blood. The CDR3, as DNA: TGTGCCAGCCGCCATTGGGAGAACAATGAGCAGTTCTTC. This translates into CASRHWENNEQFF.